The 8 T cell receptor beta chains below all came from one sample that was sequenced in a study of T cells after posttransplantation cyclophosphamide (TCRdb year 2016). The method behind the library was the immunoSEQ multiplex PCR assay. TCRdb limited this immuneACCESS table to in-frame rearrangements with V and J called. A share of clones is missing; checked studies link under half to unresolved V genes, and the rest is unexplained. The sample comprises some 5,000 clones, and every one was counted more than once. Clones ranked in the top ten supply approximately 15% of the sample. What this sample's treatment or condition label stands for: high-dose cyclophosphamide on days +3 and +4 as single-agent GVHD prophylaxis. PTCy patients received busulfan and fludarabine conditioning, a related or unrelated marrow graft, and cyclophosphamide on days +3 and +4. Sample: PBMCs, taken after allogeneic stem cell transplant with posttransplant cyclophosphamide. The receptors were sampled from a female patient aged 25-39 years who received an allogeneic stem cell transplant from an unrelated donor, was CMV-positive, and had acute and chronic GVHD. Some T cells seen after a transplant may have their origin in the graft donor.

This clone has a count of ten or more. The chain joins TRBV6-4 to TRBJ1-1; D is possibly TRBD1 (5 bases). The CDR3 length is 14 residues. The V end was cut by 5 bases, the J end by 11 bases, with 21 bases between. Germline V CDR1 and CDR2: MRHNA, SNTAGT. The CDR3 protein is CASSPHSGDGEAFF. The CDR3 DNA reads TGTGCCAGCAGTCCCCACTCGGGGGACGGGGAGGCTTTCTTT.

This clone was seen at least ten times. CDR3 in DNA: TGCGCCAGCAGCCAATTCGGGGGAGGACCCAATGAGCAGTTCTTC. Residues: CASSQFGGGPNEQFF. The chain combines TRBV4-1 with TRBJ2-1; the D gene is possibly TRBD2 (6 bases). The CDR3 loop spans 15 amino acids. CDR1 and CDR2 (germline): MGHRA, YSYEKL. Trimming cost V 2 bases and J 6 bases, with 14 bases left between them.

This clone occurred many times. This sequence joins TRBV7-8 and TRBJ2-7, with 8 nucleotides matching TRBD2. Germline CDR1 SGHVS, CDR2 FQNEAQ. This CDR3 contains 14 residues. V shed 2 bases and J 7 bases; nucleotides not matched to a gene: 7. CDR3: CASSLNGRAGEQYF. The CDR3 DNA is TGTGCCAGCAGCTTAAACGGGAGGGCGGGGGAGCAGTACTTC.

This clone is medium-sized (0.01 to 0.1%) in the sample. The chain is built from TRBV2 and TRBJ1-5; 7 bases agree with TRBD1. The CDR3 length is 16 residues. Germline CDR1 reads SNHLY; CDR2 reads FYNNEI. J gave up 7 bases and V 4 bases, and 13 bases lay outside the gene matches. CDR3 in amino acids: CASSGQGPQTGQPQHF. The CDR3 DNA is TGTGCCAGCAGTGGACAGGGACCCCAAACCGGGCAGCCCCAGCATTTT.

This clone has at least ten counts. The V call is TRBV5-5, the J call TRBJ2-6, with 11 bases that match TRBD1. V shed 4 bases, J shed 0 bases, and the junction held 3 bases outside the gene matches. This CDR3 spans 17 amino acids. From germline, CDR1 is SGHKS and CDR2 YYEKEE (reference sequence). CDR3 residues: CASSPGTGGSGANVLTF. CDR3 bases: TGTGCCAGCAGCCCCGGGACAGGGGGCTCTGGGGCCAACGTCCTGACTTTC.

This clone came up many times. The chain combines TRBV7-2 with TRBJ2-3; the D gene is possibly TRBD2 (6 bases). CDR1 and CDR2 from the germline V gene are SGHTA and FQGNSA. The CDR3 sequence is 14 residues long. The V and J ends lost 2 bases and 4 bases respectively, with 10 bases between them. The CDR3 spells CASSLRGTADTQYF. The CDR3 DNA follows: TGTGCCAGCAGCTTACGCGGGACGGCAGATACGCAGTATTTT.

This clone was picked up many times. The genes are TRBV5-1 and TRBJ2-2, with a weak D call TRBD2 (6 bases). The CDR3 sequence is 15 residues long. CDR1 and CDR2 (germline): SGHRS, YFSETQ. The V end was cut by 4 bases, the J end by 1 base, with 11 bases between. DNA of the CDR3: TGCGCCAGCAGCGCGGGGACGGTGAACACCGGGGAGCTGTTTTTT. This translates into CASSAGTVNTGELFF.

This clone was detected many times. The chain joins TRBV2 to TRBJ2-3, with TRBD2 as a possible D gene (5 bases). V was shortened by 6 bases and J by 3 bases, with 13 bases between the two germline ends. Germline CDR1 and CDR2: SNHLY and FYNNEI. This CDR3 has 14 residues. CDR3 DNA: TGTGCCAGCAGCTACCTAGGAGGTACAGATACGCAGTATTTT. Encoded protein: CASSYLGGTDTQYF.